Presented here are 29 T cell receptor beta chains from one specimen sequenced in a study of T-cell memory formation after mild COVID-19. Each CDR3 protein is one row after TCRdb ran MiXCR on the 5' RACE reads. The sample has about 410,000 distinct CDR3 sequences, 23% seen once; the top ten hold about 12%. Sequencing used PBMCs or a T cell subset sorted from them (not recorded which). The receptors here all came from an adult woman who had mild COVID-19 (a few samples of this study predate the infection). Cell type and time point are not known.

This clonotype has only a few counts. This chain uses TRBV5-6 with TRBJ2-3; TRBD2 agrees at 10 bases. This CDR3 is built from 18 residues. CDR1 SGHDT and CDR2 YYEEEE come from the germline V gene. V dropped 0 bases and J dropped 1; count of bases not matched to a gene: 8. The chain's CDR3 is CASSLDTSGTEGTDTQYF. The CDR3 DNA follows: TGTGCCAGCAGCTTGGACACTAGCGGGACCGAGGGCACAGATACGCAGTATTTT. The whole variable domain, filled in from reference TRBV5-6 and TRBJ2-3, reads DAGVTQSPTHLIKTRGQQVTLRCSPKSGHDTVSWYQQALGQGPQFIFQYYEEEERQRGNFPDRFSGHQFPNYSSELNVNALLLGDSALYLCASSLDTSGTEGTDTQYFGPGTRLTVL.

Many counts were recorded for this clonotype. The chain is built from TRBV15 and TRBJ2-1, with 11 bases identical to TRBD2. Germline loops: CDR1 LNHNV, CDR2 YYDKDF (reference sequence). The CDR3 is 17 amino acids. With 5 bases clipped from V and 8 bases from J, the junction kept 14 bases outside the gene matches. The CDR3 DNA is TGTGCCACCAGCGACGTAGCGGGAGGGCCCGTGGTCGATGAGCAGTTCTTC. This translates into CATSDVAGGPVVDEQFF.

This clonotype has only a few counts. This chain connects TRBV5-5 to TRBJ1-5; D unclear. V shed 4 bases and J shed 2 bases, with 13 bases lying between them. CDR1 and CDR2 (germline): SGHKS, YYEKEE (reference sequence). The CDR3 is made up of 15 amino acids. Here the CDR3 reads CASSPGPSGNQPQHF. As DNA, the CDR3 is TGTGCCAGCAGCCCGGGCCCATCGGGCAATCAGCCCCAGCATTTT.

Only a few counts were recorded for this clonotype. J is TRBJ1-2 and V is TRBV6-5; 8 nucleotides align to TRBD1. This CDR3 comprises 14 residues. Per the germline V gene, CDR1 is MNHEY and CDR2 is SVGAGI. Trimming cost V 1 base and J 6 bases; bases outside gene matches: 4. The CDR3 is CASSYLQGENGYTF. The DNA of the CDR3 is TGTGCCAGCAGTTACTTACAGGGGGAGAATGGCTACACCTTC.

This clonotype was counted a single time. The chain uses TRBV5-1 and TRBJ2-7; TRBD2 is a possible D gene (5 bases). The CDR3 has 14 residues. V was shortened by 2 bases and J by 0 bases, with 9 bases between the two germline ends. CDR1 and CDR2 from the germline V gene are SGHRS and YFSETQ. The CDR3 loop reads CASSFQEVSYEQYF. As DNA, the CDR3 is TGCGCCAGCAGCTTCCAGGAGGTCTCCTACGAGCAGTACTTC.

This clonotype showed up just a few times. The genes are TRBV7-2 and TRBJ2-1, with a weak D call TRBD1 (6 bases). The germline V and J ends were trimmed by 5 bases and 3 bases, with 14 bases remaining between them. In germline, CDR1 is SGHTA, CDR2 FQGNSA. The CDR3 contains 15 residues. The CDR3 is CASSPRSQGYNEQFF. CDR3 DNA sequence: TGTGCCAGCAGCCCTAGATCACAGGGCTACAATGAGCAGTTCTTC.

The chain recombines TRBV7-9 with TRBJ1-1, with D possibly being TRBD1 (5 bases). The V and J ends lost 1 base and 8 bases respectively, with 8 bases between them. The CDR3 contains 12 residues. The germline V gene encodes CDR1 SEHNR and CDR2 FQNEAQ (reference sequence). The CDR3 reads CASSLDRSEAFF. In DNA, the CDR3 is TGTGCCAGCAGCTTAGACAGGTCAGAAGCTTTCTTT.

The table lists this clonotype with a few counts. The V and J genes are TRBV24-1 and TRBJ2-3; 7 bases agree with TRBD1. Germline CDR1 reads KGHDR; CDR2 reads SFDVKD. The V and J ends lost 2 bases and 4 bases, in that order; junction bases with no gene match: 8. The CDR3 runs 16 residues. This CDR3 reads CATSDYRGVPSDTQYF. The CDR3 coding sequence is TGTGCCACCAGTGATTACAGGGGTGTCCCATCAGATACGCAGTATTTT.

The rearrangement joins TRBV12-3 or TRBV12-4 to TRBJ2-1; TRBD1 might be the D (5 bases). This CDR3 has 18 amino acids. V was shortened by 3 bases and J by 4 bases, with 22 bases between the two germline ends. This CDR3 reads CASSLPQLRAPKYNEQFF. The DNA for the CDR3 is TGTGCCAGCAGTTTGCCTCAACTCAGGGCACCGAAGTACAATGAGCAGTTCTTC.

In this sample, this clonotype turned up a few times. The rearrangement links TRBV24-1 to TRBJ2-1, with 9 bases that match TRBD1. CDR1 and CDR2 from the germline V gene are KGHDR and SFDVKD. V trimming: 2 bases; J trimming: 3 bases; junction bases outside the gene matches: 4. The length of the CDR3 is 16 residues. The DNA for the CDR3 is TGTGCCACCAGTGATTGGGACAGGGAACACTACAATGAGCAGTTCTTC. Translation: CATSDWDREHYNEQFF.

In its sample, this clonotype was seen many times. The J gene is TRBJ2-2, the V gene TRBV15; D unclear. Germline V gene sequence: CDR1 LNHNV, CDR2 YYDKDF (reference sequence). V gave up 2 bases and J gave up 7 bases, with 5 bases separating them. This CDR3 region has 12 residues. The CDR3 DNA reads as TGTGCCACCAGCAGATTTGACGGGGAGCTGTTTTTT. Its protein is CATSRFDGELFF.

In its sample, this clonotype was seen a few times. The rearrangement uses TRBV7-9 and TRBJ2-5, with 10 positions matching TRBD2. The CDR3 is made up of 17 amino acids. Looked up from germline, CDR1 is SEHNR and CDR2 is FQNEAQ (reference sequence). Germline trimming cut 5 bases from V and 5 bases from J; bases unmatched to any gene: 14. CDR3 protein: CASSQGLAGVGAETQYF. CDR3 DNA: TGTGCCAGCAGCCAGGGGCTAGCGGGAGTGGGCGCCGAGACCCAGTACTTC.

Only a few counts were recorded for this clonotype. This chain connects TRBV20-1 to TRBJ1-2, with D perhaps TRBD1 (5 bases). Trimming pared 5 bases from V and 12 bases from J, leaving 16 bases between. The CDR3 is 11 amino acids. The germline gives CDR1 DFQATT, CDR2 SNEGSKA (reference sequence). The CDR3 is CSAGTGYENTF. The DNA for the CDR3 is TGCAGTGCTGGGACGGGGTATGAGAACACCTTC.

The chain links TRBV2 to TRBJ1-4; D gene ambiguous. Trimming stripped 8 bases from V and 10 bases from J, with 20 bases between. In germline, CDR1 is SNHLY, CDR2 FYNNEI. The CDR3 has 14 amino acids. The CDR3 here is CASHAGMKVGKLFF. CDR3 bases: TGTGCCAGCCATGCCGGGATGAAGGTCGGAAAACTGTTTTTT.

The gene calls are TRBV5-1 and TRBJ2-2; possibly TRBD1 for D (6 bases). Germline assignment: CDR1 SGHRS and CDR2 YFSETQ. V dropped 4 bases and J dropped 3 bases, with 10 bases sitting between them. CDR3 length: 14 amino acids. In nucleotides, the CDR3 is TGCGCCAGCAGCCCACGACAGGACACCGGGGAGCTGTTTTTT. This translates into CASSPRQDTGELFF.

The table lists this clonotype with a few counts. The chain couples TRBV11-2 to TRBJ1-5; unclear D gene. V shed 1 base and J shed 4 bases, with 17 bases lying between them. CDR3 length: 17 amino acids. CDR1 and CDR2 from the germline V gene are SGHAT and FQNNGV. CDR3 residues: CASSLGGRKEDNQPQHF. The CDR3 DNA sequence: TGTGCCAGCAGCTTAGGCGGGAGGAAAGAGGATAATCAGCCCCAGCATTTT.

This clonotype was seen a few times. The chain recombines TRBV15 with TRBJ2-2, with unresolved D. Per the germline V gene, CDR1 is LNHNV and CDR2 is YYDKDF (reference sequence). The CDR3 totals 12 residues. The V end lost 0 bases, the J end lost 13 bases, and 9 bases lay between the germline ends. CDR3 coding DNA: TGTGCCACCAGCAGAGATCAGTTCGGGCTGTTTTTT. Translation: CATSRDQFGLFF.

V and J are TRBV11-2 and TRBJ2-7, with 11 bases lining up with TRBD2. Trimming took 4 bases from V and 3 from J; bases not matched to a gene: 5. CDR3 length: 15 residues. Germline CDR1 is SGHAT and CDR2 is FQNNGV. CDR3 nucleotide sequence: TGTGCCAGCAGCTGGGCTAGCGGGGGGATCTACGAGCAGTACTTC. Translating gives CASSWASGGIYEQYF.

J is TRBJ1-2 and V is TRBV29-1; D possibly corresponds to TRBD1 (5 bases). Germline CDR1 and CDR2: SQVTM and ANQGSEA. The CDR3 has 12 residues. Trimming took off 3 bases at V and 1 base at J, with 6 bases between the two ends. The CDR3 DNA sequence: TGCAGCGTTGAGAGGGGTAACTATGGCTACACCTTC. Translating it yields CSVERGNYGYTF.

This clonotype has a handful of counts. This chain joins TRBV2 and TRBJ2-7; D perhaps matches TRBD1 (6 bases). V dropped 6 bases and J dropped 1 base, with 13 bases sitting between them. In germline, CDR1 is SNHLY, CDR2 FYNNEI. CDR3 size: 14 residues. CDR3 DNA: TGTGCCAGCAGCGGACAGATGATTTCCTACGAGCAGTACTTC. Its translation: CASSGQMISYEQYF.

The gene calls are TRBV27 and TRBJ2-1, with 16 bases aligning to TRBD2. The CDR3 has 19 amino acids. Germline V gives CDR1 MNHEY, CDR2 SMNVEV (reference sequence). The J segment lost 10 bases and the V segment lost 1 base, leaving 13 bases of the junction unmatched. CDR3 bases: TGTGCCAGCAGTTTATACACCCGGGGACTAGCGGGAGGGTTTGGGGAGCAGTTCTTC. Translation gives CASSLYTRGLAGGFGEQFF.

The gene calls are TRBV9 and TRBJ2-1, with TRBD2 matching 14 bases. The CDR3 has 16 amino acids. Trimming removed 3 bases from V and 9 bases from J; junction bases left unmatched: 8. Germline CDR1 reads SGDLS; CDR2 reads YYNGEE. For the CDR3, the DNA is TGTGCCAGCAGCGGACTAGCGGGGGGGACTTGGGGTGAGCAGTTCTTC. Protein product: CASSGLAGGTWGEQFF.

This clonotype was observed a handful of times. The J gene is TRBJ2-3, the V gene TRBV7-6; the match to TRBD2 covers 7 bases. V shed 5 bases and J 2 bases; nucleotides not matched to a gene: 10. Germline V CDR1 and CDR2: SGHVS, FNYEAQ. The CDR3 length is 16 residues. The CDR3 loop is CASSRSGTGNTDTQYF. CDR3 sequence (DNA): TGTGCCAGCAGCCGAAGCGGGACTGGCAACACAGATACGCAGTATTTT.

The chain uses TRBV7-2 and TRBJ1-5; D is uncertain. V was pared by 5 bases and J by 5 bases, with 13 bases between. Germline V gene lookup returns CDR1 SGHTA and CDR2 FQGNSA. The CDR3 is 14 amino acids. CDR3 in DNA: TGTGCCAGCAGCCCAGGTGAGGGTCATCAGCCCCAGCATTTT. It codes for CASSPGEGHQPQHF.

This clonotype turned up a few times. The chain couples TRBV15 to TRBJ1-3, with 9 bases aligning to TRBD1. Trimming cost V 8 bases and J 4 bases; bases outside gene matches: 6. Germline V gene data show CDR1 as LNHNV and CDR2 as YYDKDF (reference sequence). The CDR3 spans 14 residues. The CDR3 is CATWDRAGGNTIYF. The DNA of the CDR3 is TGTGCCACCTGGGACAGGGCGGGGGGAAACACCATATATTTT.

This clonotype appeared a few times. The rearrangement joins TRBV7-2 to TRBJ2-7; 9 nucleotides align to TRBD2. The CDR3 is 13 residues long. CDR1 is SGHTA, CDR2 FQGNSA, per germline. V was clipped by 5 bases and J by 3 bases; unmatched bases: 2. CDR3 in amino acids: CASSISGSYEQYF. As DNA, the CDR3 is TGTGCCAGCAGCATTAGCGGGAGCTACGAGCAGTACTTC.

This clonotype was observed a few times. This chain joins TRBV27 and TRBJ2-3; TRBD2 agrees at 10 bases. Germline CDR1 is MNHEY and CDR2 is SMNVEV (reference sequence). V shed 2 bases and J 6 bases; nucleotides not matched to a gene: 5. The length of the CDR3 is 15 residues. CDR3 sequence (DNA): TGTGCCAGCAGTTTACGTCTAGCGGGGGCGGATACGCAGTATTTT. Its translation: CASSLRLAGADTQYF.

V and J are TRBV5-5 and TRBJ2-5, with D hard to call. The CDR3 runs to 12 residues. From germline, CDR1 is SGHKS and CDR2 YYEKEE (reference sequence). V lost 4 bases, J lost 5 bases, and 9 bases lay in between. The CDR3 DNA sequence: TGTGCCAGCAGCGGTAACTGGGAGACCCAGTACTTC. Its translation is CASSGNWETQYF.

This chain joins TRBV24-1 and TRBJ2-2; unclear D gene. This CDR3 comprises 14 residues. Germline CDR1 KGHDR, CDR2 SFDVKD. The germline V and J ends were trimmed by 1 base and 4 bases, with 6 bases remaining between them. CDR3: CATSDLQTTGELFF. The CDR3 bases are TGTGCCACCAGTGATTTACAGACCACCGGGGAGCTGTTTTTT.